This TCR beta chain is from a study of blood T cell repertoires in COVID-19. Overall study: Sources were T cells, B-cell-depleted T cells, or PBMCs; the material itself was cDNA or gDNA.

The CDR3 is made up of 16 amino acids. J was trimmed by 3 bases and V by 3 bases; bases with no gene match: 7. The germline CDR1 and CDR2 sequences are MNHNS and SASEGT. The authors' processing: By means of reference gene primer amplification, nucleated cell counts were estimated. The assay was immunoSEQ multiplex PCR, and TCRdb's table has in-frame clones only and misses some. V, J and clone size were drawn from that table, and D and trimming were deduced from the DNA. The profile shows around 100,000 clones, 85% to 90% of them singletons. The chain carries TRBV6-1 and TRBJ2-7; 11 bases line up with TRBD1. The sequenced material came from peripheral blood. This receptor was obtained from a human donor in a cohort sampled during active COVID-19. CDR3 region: CASSDVSGTGGYEQYF. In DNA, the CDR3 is TGTGCCAGCAGTGATGTTTCTGGGACAGGGGGCTACGAGCAGTACTTC.